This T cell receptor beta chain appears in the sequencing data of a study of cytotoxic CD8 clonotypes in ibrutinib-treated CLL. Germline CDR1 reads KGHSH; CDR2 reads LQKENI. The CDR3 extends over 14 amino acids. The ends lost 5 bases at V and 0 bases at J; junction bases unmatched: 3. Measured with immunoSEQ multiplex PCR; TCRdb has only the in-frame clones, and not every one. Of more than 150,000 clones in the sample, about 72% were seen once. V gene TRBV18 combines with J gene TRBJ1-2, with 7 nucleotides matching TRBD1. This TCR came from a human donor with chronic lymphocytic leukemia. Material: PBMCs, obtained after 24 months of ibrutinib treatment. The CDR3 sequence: CASSSGTANYGYTF. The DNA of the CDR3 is TGTGCCAGCTCATCAGGGACAGCTAACTATGGCTACACCTTC.